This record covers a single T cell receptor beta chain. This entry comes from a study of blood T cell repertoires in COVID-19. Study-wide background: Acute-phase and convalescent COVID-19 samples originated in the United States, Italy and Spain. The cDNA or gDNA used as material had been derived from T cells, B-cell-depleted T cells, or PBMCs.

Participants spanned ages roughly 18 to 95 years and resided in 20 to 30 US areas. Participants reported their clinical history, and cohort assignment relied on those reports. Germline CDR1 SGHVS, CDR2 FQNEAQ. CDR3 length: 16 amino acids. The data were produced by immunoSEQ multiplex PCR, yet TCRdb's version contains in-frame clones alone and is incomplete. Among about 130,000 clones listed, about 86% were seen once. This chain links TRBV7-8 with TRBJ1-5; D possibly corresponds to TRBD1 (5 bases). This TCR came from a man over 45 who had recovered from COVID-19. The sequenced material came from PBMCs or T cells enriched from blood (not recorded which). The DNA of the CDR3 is TGTCCCCGTAAGCGGGACTGTCTCATGGGGTGGCAGCCCCAGCATTTT. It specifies CPRKRDCLMGWQPQHF.